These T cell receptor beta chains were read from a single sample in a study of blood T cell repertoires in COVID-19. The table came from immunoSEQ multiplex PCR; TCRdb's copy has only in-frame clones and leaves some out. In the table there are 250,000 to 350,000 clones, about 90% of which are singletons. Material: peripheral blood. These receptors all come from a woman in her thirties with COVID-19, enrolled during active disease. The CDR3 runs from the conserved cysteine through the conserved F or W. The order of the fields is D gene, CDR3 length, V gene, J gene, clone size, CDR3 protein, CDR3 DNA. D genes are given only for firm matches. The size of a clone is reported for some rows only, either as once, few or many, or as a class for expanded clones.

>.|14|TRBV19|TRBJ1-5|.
CASSLTGVNQPQHF
TGTGCCAGTAGCCTGACGGGGGTAAATCAGCCCCAGCATTTT
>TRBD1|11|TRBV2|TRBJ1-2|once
CASRNRGGYTF
TGTGCCAGCAGGAACAGGGGTGGCTACACCTTC
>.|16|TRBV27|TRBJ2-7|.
CASSLSILGGPGEQYF
TGTGCCAGCAGTTTATCGATCCTCGGCGGGCCGGGGGAGCAGTACTTC
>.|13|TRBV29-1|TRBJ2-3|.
CSVDRGRTDTQYF
TGCAGCGTTGACAGGGGCCGCACAGATACGCAGTATTTT
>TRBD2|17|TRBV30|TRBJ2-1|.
CAWSVRSGRARWNEQFF
TGTGCCTGGAGTGTACGAAGCGGGAGGGCACGGTGGAATGAGCAGTTCTTC
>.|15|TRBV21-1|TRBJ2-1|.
CASSCRGTSYNEQFF
TGTGCCAGCAGCTGTAGGGGGACCTCCTACAATGAGCAGTTCTTC
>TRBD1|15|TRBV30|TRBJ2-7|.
CAWSVGDRGSYEQYF
TGTGCCTGGAGTGTAGGGGACAGGGGTTCCTACGAGCAGTACTTC
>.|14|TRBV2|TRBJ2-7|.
CASSREEGSYEQYF
TGTGCCAGCAGTCGCGAGGAGGGGAGCTACGAGCAGTACTTC
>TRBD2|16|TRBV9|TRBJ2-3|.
CASSASSGVGTDTQYF
TGTGCCAGCAGCGCCTCTAGCGGGGTGGGCACAGATACGCAGTATTTT
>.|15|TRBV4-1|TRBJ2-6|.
CASSHQGSGANVLTF
TGCGCCAGCAGCCACCAGGGATCTGGGGCCAACGTCCTGACTTTC
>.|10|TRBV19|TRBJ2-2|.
CASKTGELFF
TGTGCCAGTAAGACTGGGGAGCTGTTTTTT
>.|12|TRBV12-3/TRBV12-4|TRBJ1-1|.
CASSYAGTEAFF
TGTGCCAGCAGTTACGCGGGAACTGAAGCTTTCTTT
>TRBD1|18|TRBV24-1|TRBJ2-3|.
CATSDSSGQGGRADTQYF
TGTGCCACCAGTGATTCCTCAGGACAGGGAGGTAGGGCAGATACGCAGTATTTT
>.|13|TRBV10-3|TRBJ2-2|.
CAITGVQAGELFF
TGTGCCATCACGGGGGTTCAAGCCGGGGAGCTGTTTTTT
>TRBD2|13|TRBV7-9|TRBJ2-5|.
CASSLERGETQYF
TGTGCCAGCAGCTTAGAGCGGGGAGAGACCCAGTACTTC
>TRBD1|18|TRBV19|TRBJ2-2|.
CASSTYRGPPRGTGELFF
TGTGCCAGTAGTACATACAGGGGGCCTCCAAGGGGCACCGGGGAGCTGTTTTTT
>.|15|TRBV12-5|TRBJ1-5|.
CARPTGGLSNQPQHF
TGTGCTAGACCCACGGGGGGCTTGAGCAATCAGCCCCAGCATTTT
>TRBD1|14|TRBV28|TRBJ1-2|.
CATLGQAEGRGYTF
TGTGCCACTCTGGGACAGGCCGAGGGGAGGGGCTACACCTTC
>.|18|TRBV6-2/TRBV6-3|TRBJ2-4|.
CASSYYRPATPAKNIQYF
TGTGCCAGCAGTTACTATCGTCCAGCGACTCCAGCCAAAAACATTCAGTACTTC
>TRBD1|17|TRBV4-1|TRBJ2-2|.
CASSQRRTGGNTGELFF
TGCGCCAGCAGCCAAAGACGGACAGGGGGGAACACCGGGGAGCTGTTTTTT
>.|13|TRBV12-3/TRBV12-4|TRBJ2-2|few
CASSWTNTGELFF
TGTGCCAGCAGCTGGACAAACACCGGGGAGCTGTTTTTT
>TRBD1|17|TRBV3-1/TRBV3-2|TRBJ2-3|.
CASRPSPGQGAGDTQYF
TGTGCCAGCAGACCCAGCCCGGGACAGGGGGCGGGAGATACGCAGTATTTT
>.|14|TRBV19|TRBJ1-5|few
CASSMVQGPQPQHF
TGTGCCAGTAGTATGGTGCAGGGCCCTCAGCCCCAGCATTTT
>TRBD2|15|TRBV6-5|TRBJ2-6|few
CASKGLNSGANVLTF
TGTGCCAGCAAGGGACTAAACTCGGGGGCCAACGTCCTGACTTTC
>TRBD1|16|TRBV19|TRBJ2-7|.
CASSRGMTGGSGEQYF
TGTGCCAGTAGTAGAGGGATGACAGGGGGGTCCGGCGAGCAGTACTTC
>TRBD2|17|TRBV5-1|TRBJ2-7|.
CASSTGTSGRIVYEQYF
TGCGCCAGCAGCACGGGGACTAGCGGGAGGATCGTCTACGAGCAGTACTTC
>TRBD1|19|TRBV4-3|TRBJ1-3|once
CASSQEWLSGGADGNTIYF
TGCGCCAGCAGCCAAGAATGGTTGTCAGGGGGCGCGGATGGAAACACCATATATTTT
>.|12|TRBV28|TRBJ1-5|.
CASSLRGQPQHF
TGTGCCAGCAGTTTAAGGGGTCAGCCCCAGCATTTT
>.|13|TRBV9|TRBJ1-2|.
CASSPREGHGYTF
TGTGCCAGCAGCCCCCGGGAGGGCCATGGCTACACCTTC
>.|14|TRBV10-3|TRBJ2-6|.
CAISDRSGANVLTF
TGTGCCATCAGTGATCGGTCTGGGGCCAACGTCCTGACTTTC
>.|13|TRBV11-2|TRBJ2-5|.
CASSFSPGETQYF
TGTGCCAGCAGCTTTTCACCCGGGGAGACCCAGTACTTC
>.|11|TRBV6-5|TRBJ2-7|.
CASSYTGEQYF
TGTGCCAGCAGTTATACCGGCGAGCAGTACTTC
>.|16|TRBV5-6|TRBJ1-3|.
CASSWGVGSSGNTIYF
TGTGCCAGCAGCTGGGGCGTAGGTAGCTCTGGAAACACCATATATTTT
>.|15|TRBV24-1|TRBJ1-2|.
CATSDGHREGYGYTF
TGTGCCACCAGTGATGGCCACAGGGAGGGCTATGGCTACACCTTC
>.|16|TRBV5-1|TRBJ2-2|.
CASSLDSPANTGELFF
TGCGCCAGCAGCTTGGACAGTCCCGCGAACACCGGGGAGCTGTTTTTT
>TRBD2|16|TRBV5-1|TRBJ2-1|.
CASSSSGRARYDEQFF
TGCGCCAGCAGCTCAAGCGGGAGGGCCAGATATGATGAGCAGTTCTTC
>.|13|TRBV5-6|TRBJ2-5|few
CASSLVSGETQYF
TGTGCCAGCAGCTTGGTCTCGGGGGAGACCCAGTACTTC
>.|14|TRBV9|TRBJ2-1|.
CASSKRPLPSEQFF
TGTGCCAGCAGCAAGCGACCACTACCCAGTGAGCAGTTCTTC
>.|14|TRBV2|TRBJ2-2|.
CASRDRSNTGELFF
TGTGCCAGCAGGGACAGATCGAACACCGGGGAGCTGTTTTTT
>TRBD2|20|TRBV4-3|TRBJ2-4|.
CASSQDNVGLAGDTKNIQYF
TGCGCCAGCAGCCAAGATAATGTGGGGCTAGCGGGAGACACCAAAAACATTCAGTACTTC
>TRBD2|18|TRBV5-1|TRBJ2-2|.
CASSSGLAGPPNTGELFF
TGCGCCAGCAGCTCTGGACTAGCGGGACCACCGAACACCGGGGAGCTGTTTTTT
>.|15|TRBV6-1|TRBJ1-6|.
CASSPLPSANSPLHF
TGTGCCAGCAGTCCCCTCCCCAGCGCAAATTCACCCCTCCACTTT